These 30 T cell receptor beta chains were sequenced from one sample in a study of Ad26.COV2.S vaccination and SARS-CoV-2 variants. Repertoires were generated with immunoSEQ multiplex PCR, while TCRdb's copy carries only in-frame clones and drops some. The profile covers roughly 510,000 clones, with roughly 89% appearing a single time and 9.5% to 15% taken by the ten largest. Treatment specified: roughly 19 received Ad26.COV2.S at low or high dose, single or two shots; about 5 received placebo; per-sample allocation not given. Samples were taken on day 63 after the first vaccine or placebo injection. The sequences come from peripheral blood, collected in a trial of Ad26.COV2.S vaccine versus placebo. Receptors originate from a person aged 18-65 years who received the Ad26.COV2.S COVID-19 vaccine or a placebo.

CDR3 sequence: CASRTSMGQPQHF. For the CDR3, the DNA is TGTGCCAGTAGAACTAGTATGGGTCAGCCCCAGCATTTT. This chain joins TRBV19 and TRBJ1-5; no definite D call. The V end was cut by 6 bases, the J end by 6 bases, with 12 bases between. Germline lookup yields CDR1 LNHDA and CDR2 SQIVND (reference sequence). This CDR3 contains 13 residues.

The CDR3 here is CASSPGTGTDTQYF. CDR3 in DNA: TGTGCCAGTAGTCCCGGGACCGGTACAGATACGCAGTATTTT. V is TRBV19 and J is TRBJ2-3, with D possibly called TRBD1 or TRBD2 (5 bases each). The CDR3 is 14 residues long. V lost 5 bases and J lost 3, with 12 bases in between. Germline V gene sequence: CDR1 LNHDA, CDR2 SQIVND (reference sequence).

The chain has TRBV11-2 and TRBJ1-6; 7 bases are shared with TRBD1. Germline assignment: CDR1 SGHAT and CDR2 FQNNGV. The junction had 9 bases not matched to a gene; V was cut back by 5 bases and J by 8 bases. The CDR3 spans 15 residues. The CDR3 DNA is TGTGCCAGCAGCGCAGGGGGGGGTGGGGATTCACCCCTCCACTTT. Amino acid sequence: CASSAGGGGDSPLHF.

This rearrangement joins TRBV25-1 to TRBJ1-4; the D gene is possibly TRBD1 (5 bases). The germline gives CDR1 MGHDK, CDR2 SYGVNS. The CDR3 extends over 15 amino acids. The V end lost 1 base, the J end lost 7 bases, and 13 bases lay between the germline ends. CDR3 sequence (DNA): TGTGCCAGCAGTGAATTAGGGGTCGAAGGTGAAAAACTGTTTTTT. It translates to CASSELGVEGEKLFF.

The chain uses TRBV14 and TRBJ1-1, with a possible D match to TRBD1 (6 bases). This CDR3 has 18 residues. Per the germline V gene, CDR1 is SGHDN and CDR2 is FVKESK. Trimming took 0 bases from V and 3 from J, leaving 20 bases between them. CDR3 in amino acids: CASSQDEKQTGFYTEAFF. The CDR3 bases are TGTGCCAGCAGCCAAGATGAAAAGCAGACAGGATTTTACACTGAAGCTTTCTTT.

The rearrangement joins TRBV15 to TRBJ2-2; unclear D gene. Trimming took off 1 base at V and 1 base at J, with 4 bases between the two ends. This CDR3 has 14 amino acids. Germline V CDR1 and CDR2: LNHNV, YYDKDF (reference sequence). This CDR3 is CATSRVLNTGELFF. CDR3 coding DNA: TGTGCCACCAGCAGAGTACTGAACACCGGGGAGCTGTTTTTT.

The chain combines TRBV4-3 with TRBJ1-3, with D perhaps matching TRBD1 (6 bases). The CDR3 runs to 16 residues. Germline assignment: CDR1 LGHNA and CDR2 YSLEER. The V end was cut by 1 base, the J end by 2 bases, with 12 bases between. The CDR3 sequence: CASSQGETGPGNTIYF. In nucleotides, the CDR3 is TGCGCCAGCAGCCAAGGCGAAACAGGGCCTGGAAACACCATATATTTT.

The chain joins TRBV10-3 to TRBJ2-1, with TRBD2 identical over 12 bases. The germline gives CDR1 ENHRY, CDR2 SYGVKD. The CDR3 has 15 amino acids. Trimming at V came to 7 bases and at J to 8 bases, leaving 9 bases not matched to a gene. In DNA, the CDR3 is TGTGCCATCACTCTAGCGGGGGGGCCAACGGATGAGCAGTTCTTC. It codes for CAITLAGGPTDEQFF.

V gene TRBV5-1 combines with J gene TRBJ2-7; TRBD1 aligns across 8 bases. V lost 4 bases and J lost 4; bases outside the gene matches: 13. CDR3 length equals 16 residues. Per the germline V gene, CDR1 is SGHRS and CDR2 is YFSETQ. This chain's CDR3 is CASSPKGTGNWYEQYF. As DNA, the CDR3 is TGCGCCAGCAGCCCGAAAGGGACAGGTAACTGGTACGAGCAGTACTTC.

This clone occurred a few times. The V call is TRBV11-3, the J call TRBJ2-1; D is perhaps TRBD1 (5 bases). The CDR3 covers 15 residues. Per the germline V gene, CDR1 is SGHNT and CDR2 is YENEEA. The ends were cut back, 1 base at V and 0 bases at J, with 7 bases in the middle. The CDR3 reads CASSLVQGSYNEQFF. Written as DNA, the CDR3 is TGTGCCAGCAGCTTAGTGCAGGGCTCCTACAATGAGCAGTTCTTC.

The V gene is TRBV28, the J gene TRBJ1-5; the D is unclear. Between the trimmed V and J ends, which lost 5 bases and 0 bases, there was a span of 14 bases. Germline-derived CDR1 and CDR2 are MDHEN and SYDVKM. The CDR3 extends over 16 amino acids. The DNA of the CDR3 is TGTGCCAGCAGTCTCTCGACGGGATTTAGCAATCAGCCCCAGCATTTT. Its translation is CASSLSTGFSNQPQHF.

This rearrangement joins TRBV27 to TRBJ2-7; tentatively, D is TRBD1 (8 bases). CDR3 length: 14 amino acids. Trimming pared 8 bases from V and 3 bases from J, leaving 17 bases between. Germline V gene data show CDR1 as MNHEY and CDR2 as SMNVEV (reference sequence). DNA for the CDR3: TGTGCCAGCGGAGGACAGGGAGGGATCTACGAGCAGTACTTC. This codes for CASGGQGGIYEQYF.

This chain connects TRBV18 to TRBJ1-5; D is undetermined. V shed 2 bases and J shed 5 bases, with 16 bases lying between them. Germline V gene lookup returns CDR1 KGHSH and CDR2 LQKENI. This CDR3 comprises 16 residues. CDR3 residues: CASSPVSGDGYQPQHF. In nucleotides, the CDR3 is TGTGCCAGCTCACCAGTATCCGGGGATGGGTATCAGCCCCAGCATTTT.

The chain uses TRBV7-9 and TRBJ2-3; no clear D. V was cut by 5 bases and J by 5 bases, with 8 bases left in between. CDR1 and CDR2 from the germline V gene are SEHNR and FQNEAQ (reference sequence). This CDR3 contains 12 residues. The CDR3 sequence is CASSPFGDTQYF. For the CDR3, the DNA is TGTGCCAGCAGCCCCTTTGGAGATACGCAGTATTTT.

The rearrangement uses TRBV30 and TRBJ1-1; D remains unclear. Germline values: CDR1 GTSNPN, CDR2 SVGIG (reference sequence). The V end was cut by 3 bases, the J end by 10 bases, with 12 bases between. The CDR3 covers 11 residues. CDR3 nucleotides: TGTGCCTGGAGGCTCGGGATGGGAGCTTTCTTT. Translation: CAWRLGMGAFF.

The genes are TRBV19 and TRBJ2-1, with D unresolved. This CDR3 is built from 12 residues. Germline CDR1 LNHDA, CDR2 SQIVND (reference sequence). V dropped 5 bases and J dropped 7 bases, with 9 bases sitting between them. CDR3 DNA: TGTGCCAGTAGTTTTCGAGCGAATGAGCAGTTCTTC. Its protein is CASSFRANEQFF.

The J gene is TRBJ2-2, the V gene TRBV9, with no clear D. This CDR3 comprises 15 residues. Trimming took off 0 bases at V and 6 bases at J, with 12 bases between the two ends. Looked up from germline, CDR1 is SGDLS and CDR2 is YYNGEE. CDR3 loop: CASSVASGWSGELFF. CDR3 DNA sequence: TGTGCCAGCAGCGTAGCGTCAGGTTGGTCCGGGGAGCTGTTTTTT.

The V call is TRBV7-9, the J call TRBJ1-2, with 8 nucleotides matching TRBD1. From germline, CDR1 is SEHNR and CDR2 FQNEAQ (reference sequence). The ends lost 9 bases at V and 5 bases at J; junction bases unmatched: 8. The CDR3 consists of 13 residues. The CDR3 DNA reads TGTGCCAGTAGCCGGACAGGGCAGTATGGCTACACCTTC. Translated: CASSRTGQYGYTF.

The chain links TRBV4-1 to TRBJ1-2, with a weak D call TRBD1 (6 bases). Germline V CDR1 and CDR2: MGHRA, YSYEKL. Trimming shortened V by 1 base and J by 8 bases, and 26 bases separated the two germline ends. This CDR3 is built from 18 residues. This CDR3 reads CASSQVNRVQEGLWGYTF. In nucleotides, the CDR3 is TGCGCCAGCAGCCAAGTTAACAGGGTTCAAGAGGGGTTATGGGGCTACACCTTC.

This chain joins TRBV7-3 and TRBJ2-2; D tentatively reads TRBD1 or TRBD2 (5 bases each). V was pared by 9 bases and J by 2 bases, with 13 bases between. The V gene's germline CDR1 is SGHTA and CDR2 FQGTGA. The CDR3 consists of 14 residues. The CDR3 region has the DNA TGTGCCAGTCGCCGGGACGCAAACACCGGGGAGCTGTTTTTT. This encodes CASRRDANTGELFF.

V usage is TRBV5-1 and J usage is TRBJ1-2, with 7 bases fitting TRBD1. This CDR3 comprises 14 residues. The junction had 11 bases not matched to a gene; V was cut back by 4 bases and J by 8 bases. Germline loops: CDR1 SGHRS, CDR2 YFSETQ. CDR3 DNA sequence: TGCGCCAGCAGCCACCCAGACGTGACAGGGGGCTACACCTTC. Encoded protein: CASSHPDVTGGYTF.

This rearrangement joins TRBV12-3 or TRBV12-4 to TRBJ2-2, with no clear D. The CDR3 loop spans 13 amino acids. The ends were cut back, 2 bases at V and 6 bases at J, with 7 bases in the middle. CDR3 DNA: TGTGCCAGCAGTTTAAGTTGGGCCGGGGAGCTGTTTTTT. It translates to CASSLSWAGELFF.

This chain uses TRBV5-1 with TRBJ2-3, with D unclear. CDR1 is SGHRS, CDR2 YFSETQ, per germline. V was shortened by 0 bases and J by 2 bases, with 7 bases between the two germline ends. The CDR3 is 14 amino acids. The CDR3 DNA follows: TGCGCCAGCAGCTTGGGACACGACACAGATACGCAGTATTTT. It encodes CASSLGHDTDTQYF.

The CDR3 reads CASSFSGAPNYEQYF. In nucleotides, the CDR3 is TGTGCCAGCAGCTTCTCTGGGGCGCCTAACTACGAGCAGTACTTC. The chain uses TRBV5-4 and TRBJ2-7; the D gene is possibly TRBD1 (5 bases). The CDR3 has 15 residues. V was cut by 2 bases and J by 3 bases, with 15 bases left in between. The germline V gene has CDR1 SGHNT and CDR2 YYREEE (reference sequence).

In the case of this clone: At one of its ends the junction is not consistent with the germline gene, which may arise from a read error. The V call is TRBV6-5, the J call TRBJ1-1; D unresolved. CDR3 length equals 14 residues. Germline CDR1 and CDR2: MNHEY and SVGAGI. CDR3 residues: CASRTQVGPPEAFF. CDR3 bases: TGTGCCAGCAGGACCCAGGTAGGGCCCCCTGAGGCTTTCTTT.

The CDR3 DNA is TGTGCCAGCAGCTCTTCATCTGGGGTTCCCTCCTACGAGCAGTACTTC. This codes for CASSSSSGVPSYEQYF. The chain links TRBV9 to TRBJ2-7; D gene unclear. Germline V lookup: CDR1 SGDLS, CDR2 YYNGEE. V was trimmed by 4 bases and J by 0 bases, leaving 17 bases between them. The CDR3 is 16 amino acids.

CDR3 nucleotide sequence: TGTGCCAGCTCACCATTGGCCCACGACAGGCTCTCCTACGAGCAGTACTTC. Its translation is CASSPLAHDRLSYEQYF. V gene TRBV18 combines with J gene TRBJ2-7; D might be TRBD1 (6 bases). The CDR3 totals 17 residues. V lost 2 bases, J lost 0 bases, and 17 bases lay in between. The germline gives CDR1 KGHSH, CDR2 LQKENI.

The chain carries TRBV5-4 and TRBJ1-2, with a weak D call TRBD1 (5 bases). This CDR3 is 16 amino acids long. Between the trimmed V and J ends, which lost 0 bases and 5 bases, there was a span of 17 bases. The germline gives CDR1 SGHNT, CDR2 YYREEE (reference sequence). Written as DNA, the CDR3 is TGTGCCAGCAGCTTGGCCTCTGGACACCTGGGGTATGGCTACACCTTC. This sequence encodes CASSLASGHLGYGYTF. Full variable domain (outside the CDR3, taken from reference TRBV5-4 and TRBJ1-2): ETGVTQSPTHLIKTRGQQVTLRCSSQSGHNTVSWYQQALGQGPQFIFQYYREEENGRGNFPPRFSGLQFPNYSSELNVNALELDDSALYLCASSLASGHLGYGYTFGSGTRLTVV.

This rearrangement joins TRBV4-2 to TRBJ2-7, with TRBD2 matching over 8 bases. This CDR3 is 16 amino acids long. After removal of 4 bases from V and 0 bases from J, the junction contained 8 bases not matched to a gene. Germline values: CDR1 LGHNA, CDR2 YNFKEQ. CDR3 coding DNA: TGTGCCAGCAGCCTGGGTGCGGGGGGTAGCTCCTACGAGCAGTACTTC. Translating gives CASSLGAGGSSYEQYF.

Remarks on this clone: The identical CDR3 is also encoded by other nucleotide sequences in the sample. The rearrangement uses TRBV18 and TRBJ1-1, with a weak D call TRBD1 (5 bases). CDR3 size: 14 residues. Per the germline V gene, CDR1 is KGHSH and CDR2 is LQKENI. V lost 3 bases, J lost 1 base, and 9 bases lay in between. CDR3 in amino acids: CASSPAGGNTEAFF. The DNA of the CDR3 is TGTGCCAGCTCACCTGCCGGGGGGAACACTGAAGCTTTCTTT. Complete variable domain (other parts from reference TRBV18 and TRBJ1-1): NAGVMQNPRHLVRRRGQEARLRCSPMKGHSHVYWYRQLPEEGLKFMVYLQKENIIDESGMPKERFSAEFPKEGPSILRIQQVVRGDSAAYFCASSPAGGNTEAFFGQGTRLTVV.